Sequencing of this T cell receptor beta chain was carried out in a study of control samples from healthy donors and cancer patients. Trimming cost V 1 base and J 0 bases, with 10 bases left between them. The CDR3 loop spans 16 amino acids. Germline V gene lookup returns CDR1 MNHNS and CDR2 SASEGT. Clones were sequenced by immunoSEQ multiplex PCR, and TCRdb holds only the in-frame ones, with some missing. The repertoire holds fewer than 200,000 clones, with about 86% as singletons. The TCR comes from a woman under 40 in good health. V is TRBV6-1 and J is TRBJ2-1; D uncertain. Sample: blood. Here the CDR3 DNA reads TGTGCCAGCAGTGAAGGGCCTTTACACTCCTACAATGAGCAGTTCTTC. It is translated as CASSEGPLHSYNEQFF.